These 25 T cell receptor beta chains came from one sample sequenced in a study of T cell changes during pregnancy in multiple sclerosis. Libraries were prepared by immunoSEQ multiplex PCR; TCRdb keeps only in-frame clonotypes and omits some of them. The sample yields around 48,000 clones, 88% seen once. The material sequenced was CD4+ T cells from peripheral blood mononuclear cells, taken in the second trimester of pregnancy. The source is a female donor with multiple sclerosis, enrolled in a pregnancy study.

The chain links TRBV4-3 to TRBJ1-5; D gene uncertain. Trimming took off 0 bases at V and 7 bases at J, with 13 bases between the two ends. Germline V CDR1 and CDR2: LGHNA, YSLEER. The CDR3 length is 15 residues. The CDR3 sequence is CASSQDGRVSQPQHF. DNA of the CDR3: TGCGCCAGCAGCCAAGATGGGCGGGTGAGCCAGCCCCAGCATTTT.

This clone came up once. This CDR3 reads CASSLGQGSAYNEQFF. DNA of the CDR3: TGCGCCAGCAGCTTGGGACAGGGGAGCGCCTACAATGAGCAGTTCTTC. The V gene is TRBV5-1, the J gene TRBJ2-1, with 8 bases identical to TRBD1. The J segment lost 2 bases and the V segment lost 0 bases, leaving 4 bases of the junction unmatched. Germline CDR1 reads SGHRS; CDR2 reads YFSETQ. This CDR3 is built from 16 residues.

The V gene is TRBV6-6, the J gene TRBJ1-2; 7 bases line up with TRBD1. V shed 3 bases and J 2 bases; nucleotides not matched to a gene: 6. Germline loops: CDR1 MNHNY, CDR2 SVGAGI (reference sequence). The CDR3 totals 15 residues. CDR3 sequence (DNA): TGTGCCAGCAGTTATACCCAGACAGGGAACTATGGCTACACCTTC. It encodes CASSYTQTGNYGYTF.

This chain links TRBV30 with TRBJ1-2; 12 bases line up with TRBD1. J was trimmed by 7 bases and V by 3 bases; bases with no gene match: 3. CDR1 is GTSNPN, CDR2 SVGIG, per germline (reference sequence). This CDR3 is built from 13 residues. The CDR3 here is CAWRGQGAGGYTF. The CDR3 bases are TGTGCCTGGAGGGGACAGGGGGCAGGTGGCTACACCTTC.

The chain joins TRBV4-1 to TRBJ2-4, with no clear D. The length of the CDR3 is 15 residues. The germline V gene has CDR1 MGHRA and CDR2 YSYEKL. Trimming took off 1 base at V and 3 bases at J, with 10 bases between the two ends. In DNA form, the CDR3 reads TGCGCCAGCAGCCAAGGGTTGTCCGGCAAAAACATTCAGTACTTC. Translated, it gives CASSQGLSGKNIQYF.

The chain couples TRBV5-5 to TRBJ2-2; TRBD2 agrees at 13 bases. The CDR3 is 18 residues long. Germline V CDR1 and CDR2: SGHKS, YYEKEE (reference sequence). With V trimmed by 4 bases and J by 5 bases, 11 bases remained unmatched. The CDR3 DNA sequence: TGTGCCAGCAGCGACCTTCGGACTAGCGGGAGATGGACCGGGGAGCTGTTTTTT. Protein: CASSDLRTSGRWTGELFF.

The rearrangement links TRBV4-2 to TRBJ1-5; the match to TRBD1 covers 7 bases. The CDR3 has 15 amino acids. CDR1 is LGHNA and CDR2 is YNFKEQ in the germline V gene. J gave up 6 bases and V 1 base, and 6 bases lay outside the gene matches. The CDR3 sequence is CASSQGQGTGQPQHF. In nucleotides, the CDR3 is TGTGCCAGCAGCCAAGGACAGGGAACGGGTCAGCCCCAGCATTTT.

The gene calls are TRBV5-1 and TRBJ2-2; 7 nucleotides agree with TRBD2. The J segment lost 7 bases and the V segment lost 6 bases, leaving 3 bases of the junction unmatched. This CDR3 spans 12 amino acids. CDR1 and CDR2 from the germline V gene are SGHRS and YFSETQ. The CDR3 is CASKREIGELFF. The CDR3 DNA is TGCGCCAGCAAGCGGGAAATCGGGGAGCTGTTTTTT. Together with reference TRBV5-1 and TRBJ2-2, the CDR3 gives the full variable domain: KAGVTQTPRYLIKTRGQQVTLSCSPISGHRSVSWYQQTPGQGLQFLFEYFSETQRNKGNFPGRFSGRQFSNSRSEMNVSTLELGDSALYLCASKREIGELFFGEGSRLTVL.

V is TRBV11-3 and J is TRBJ2-1; D is perhaps TRBD2 (6 bases). There are 13 residues in the CDR3. CDR1 is SGHNT and CDR2 is YENEEA in the germline V gene. Between the trimmed V and J ends, which lost 8 bases and 7 bases, there was a span of 15 bases. The CDR3: CASDLEGLNEQFF. The CDR3 region has the DNA TGTGCCAGCGATCTGGAGGGCCTAAATGAGCAGTTCTTC. The whole variable domain, filled in from reference TRBV11-3 and TRBJ2-1, reads EAGVVQSPRYKIIEKKQPVAFWCNPISGHNTLYWYLQNLGQGPELLIRYENEEAVDDSQLPKDRFSAERLKGVDSTLKIQPAELGDSAVYLCASDLEGLNEQFFGPGTRLTVL.

J is TRBJ1-6 and V is TRBV5-1; 8 nucleotides match TRBD1. The CDR3 runs to 15 residues. J lost 9 bases, V lost 0 bases, and 5 bases had no gene match. Per the germline V gene, CDR1 is SGHRS and CDR2 is YFSETQ. CDR3 sequence (DNA): TGCGCCAGCAGCTTGGGAAGGGACAGGATTTCACCCCTCCACTTT. Translation gives CASSLGRDRISPLHF.

This clone was counted once. The chain links TRBV6-1 to TRBJ2-3; TRBD2 is a possible D gene (6 bases). V dropped 4 bases and J dropped 2 bases, with 16 bases sitting between them. CDR3 length: 16 residues. Germline V gene data show CDR1 as MNHNS and CDR2 as SASEGT. CDR3 DNA: TGTGCCAGCAGTGCCCGTGGAGCGGGTTTCACAGATACGCAGTATTTT. Translating it yields CASSARGAGFTDTQYF.

V and J are TRBV18 and TRBJ2-3, with D perhaps TRBD2 (6 bases). Germline values: CDR1 KGHSH, CDR2 LQKENI. This CDR3 comprises 15 residues. V was pared by 3 bases and J by 1 base, with 11 bases between. CDR3 in amino acids: CASSPMGGGTDTQYF. CDR3 sequence (DNA): TGTGCCAGCTCACCCATGGGAGGAGGCACAGATACGCAGTATTTT. The entire variable domain, with the rest obtained from reference TRBV18 and TRBJ2-3, is as follows: NAGVMQNPRHLVRRRGQEARLRCSPMKGHSHVYWYRQLPEEGLKFMVYLQKENIIDESGMPKERFSAEFPKEGPSILRIQQVVRGDSAAYFCASSPMGGGTDTQYFGPGTRLTVL.

This clone was picked up one time. The V gene is TRBV4-1, the J gene TRBJ2-4, with a weak D call TRBD1 (5 bases). Per germline, CDR1 MGHRA and CDR2 YSYEKL. There are 15 residues in the CDR3. Trimming shortened V by 1 base and J by 9 bases, and 16 bases separated the two germline ends. The CDR3 coding sequence is TGCGCCAGCAGCCAAGGAACAGGAACTGGTATCATTCAGTACTTC. The encoded protein is CASSQGTGTGIIQYF.

This chain joins TRBV28 and TRBJ1-4; TRBD1 agrees at 7 bases. Looked up from germline, CDR1 is MDHEN and CDR2 is SYDVKM. V lost 6 bases to trimming and J lost 4 bases; unmatched junction nucleotides: 8. The CDR3 is 15 residues long. For the CDR3, the DNA is TGTGCCAGCAGCTCCCCGACAGGGAATAATGAAAAACTGTTTTTT. This codes for CASSSPTGNNEKLFF.

The sample holds one count of this clone. The chain is built from TRBV10-1 and TRBJ2-1; 7 bases match TRBD2. J gave up 3 bases and V 5 bases, and 7 bases lay outside the gene matches. The CDR3 is 15 residues long. Germline CDR1 is WNHNN and CDR2 is SYGVQD (reference sequence). Here the CDR3 reads CASSRAGDLYNEQFF. As DNA, the CDR3 is TGCGCCAGCAGTAGGGCGGGAGATCTCTACAATGAGCAGTTCTTC.

J is TRBJ2-3 and V is TRBV6-5; 14 bases agree with TRBD2. V lost 4 bases, J lost 6 bases, and 6 bases stayed unmatched. The CDR3 runs to 16 residues. The germline V gene encodes CDR1 MNHEY and CDR2 SVGAGI. Here the CDR3 DNA reads TGTGCCAGCAGTTTGGGACTAGCGGGAGTTACTGATACGCAGTATTTT. Encoded protein: CASSLGLAGVTDTQYF.

This chain links TRBV4-3 with TRBJ2-3, with 9 nucleotides matching TRBD1. The germline V gene encodes CDR1 LGHNA and CDR2 YSLEER. CDR3 length: 16 residues. V dropped 0 bases and J dropped 4; count of bases not matched to a gene: 5. CDR3 in amino acids: CASSQELGQGPDTQYF. The CDR3 DNA is TGCGCCAGCAGCCAAGAATTGGGACAGGGACCAGATACGCAGTATTTT.

The chain uses TRBV7-2 and TRBJ2-1, with TRBD1 matching over 9 bases. J lost 6 bases, V lost 1 base, and 4 bases had no gene match. The CDR3 length is 15 residues. The V gene's germline CDR1 is SGHTA and CDR2 FQGNSA. Written as DNA, the CDR3 is TGTGCCAGCAGCTTAGACAGGGGGCGCGGCAATGAGCAGTTCTTC. Protein sequence: CASSLDRGRGNEQFF.

The chain has TRBV19 and TRBJ2-2; 7 bases match TRBD1. V gave up 7 bases and J gave up 0 bases; unmatched junction bases: 2. The CDR3 spans 14 residues. Germline V gives CDR1 LNHDA, CDR2 SQIVND (reference sequence). The CDR3 region is CASTGTANTGELFF. The CDR3 DNA sequence: TGTGCCAGTACCGGGACAGCGAACACCGGGGAGCTGTTTTTT.

This chain links TRBV18 with TRBJ2-5, with D possibly TRBD1 on 5 matching bases. The germline CDR1 and CDR2 sequences are KGHSH and LQKENI. The CDR3 contains 12 residues. V was clipped by 2 bases and J by 4 bases, with 5 bases between them. DNA for the CDR3: TGTGCCAGCTCACCAAGGGGAGAGACCCAGTACTTC. Its translation is CASSPRGETQYF.

The gene calls are TRBV5-1 and TRBJ1-1; D possibly corresponds to TRBD1 (5 bases). Germline loops: CDR1 SGHRS, CDR2 YFSETQ. V was pared by 7 bases and J by 5 bases, with 9 bases between. The CDR3 extends over 11 amino acids. In DNA form, the CDR3 reads TGCGCCAGCCGGGAGGGGACTGAAGCTTTCTTT. Amino acids: CASREGTEAFF.

The V gene is TRBV6-1, the J gene TRBJ2-5, with a tentative D call TRBD1 (6 bases). This CDR3 is 12 amino acids long. The germline V gene has CDR1 MNHNS and CDR2 SASEGT. With 5 bases removed from V and 6 bases from J, the gap between germline ends came to 10 bases. CDR3 DNA: TGTGCCAGCAGTTTGGACAGTAAGACCCAGTACTTC. It is translated as CASSLDSKTQYF.

This chain connects TRBV28 to TRBJ2-7; D unclear. The length of the CDR3 is 13 residues. Germline-derived CDR1 and CDR2 are MDHEN and SYDVKM. The V gene lost 2 bases and the J gene lost 3 bases, with 8 bases spanning the gap. CDR3 sequence reads: CASSLVDFYEQYF. The CDR3 coding sequence is TGTGCCAGCAGTTTAGTAGACTTCTACGAGCAGTACTTC.

V is TRBV30 and J is TRBJ2-3, with 9 bases matching TRBD2. Trimming removed 4 bases from V and 1 base from J; junction bases left unmatched: 3. The CDR3 totals 14 residues. Germline assignment: CDR1 GTSNPN and CDR2 SVGIG (reference sequence). The CDR3 loop is CAWKLAGRTDTQYF. The CDR3 bases are TGTGCCTGGAAACTAGCGGGCCGCACAGATACGCAGTATTTT.

The gene calls are TRBV6-1 and TRBJ2-1; 9 bases align to TRBD1. This CDR3 has 14 residues. CDR1 MNHNS and CDR2 SASEGT come from the germline V gene. With V trimmed by 6 bases and J by 4 bases, 4 bases remained unmatched. CDR3 bases: TGTGCCAGCAGCGGACAGGGGCGTTACAATGAGCAGTTCTTC. Translation: CASSGQGRYNEQFF.